The clone carrying this T cell receptor (beta chain) has a handful of counts. Its specificity is not known. This sample was taken from a study of T cell repertoires in cytomegalovirus infection. Study-level background: Recently identified HLA-C-restricted CMV epitopes were used, and well-studied HLA-B-restricted CMV epitopes were used as well. A matching HLA type, together with CMV infection, was signaled by public TCR beta signatures. Study results and limitations: HLA-C-restricted CMV-specific TCR beta clonotypes prevailed in the ex vivo response.

From the reads, TCRdb called clonotypes with MiXCR, one entry per CDR3 protein. Of roughly 500,000 distinct CDR3 sequences listed, about 33% are singletons. The CDR3 length is 14 residues. With 7 bases clipped from V and 15 bases from J, the junction kept 14 bases outside the gene matches. CDR1 and CDR2 (germline): SGHTA, FQGNSA. This specimen consisted of cultured PBMCs, obtained from culture after CMV antigen stimulation. The TCR comes from a human donor in good health (CMV status not recorded). Some clones in this sample may be carry-over from other donors' samples. The rearrangement uses TRBV7-2 and TRBJ2-1, with TRBD1 matching 11 bases. The CDR3 is CASNVRTGGGGAFF. Here the CDR3 DNA reads TGTGCCAGCAACGTCCGGACAGGGGGCGGCGGGGCGTTCTTC.